A single sample is the source of the 12 T cell receptor beta chains below, sequenced in a study of blood T cell repertoires in COVID-19 (TCRdb year 2020). The library came from the immunoSEQ multiplex PCR assay. TCRdb mirrors the immuneACCESS table, restricted to in-frame sequences. Some clones are absent from its copies; in checked studies, under half trace to an unresolved V gene, and the reason for the others is unknown. In this sample the table shows 150,000 to 200,000 clones, about 87% of which occur a single time. Of the sample, 1.5% to 2% is held by the ten largest clones. The sequenced sample consisted of peripheral blood. Every receptor here comes from a woman aged 50 to 65 with acute or convalescent COVID-19.

This clone has just one count. The chain employs TRBV5-4 and TRBJ1-5, with TRBD1 identical over 7 bases. After removal of 1 base from V and 5 bases from J, the junction contained 15 bases not matched to a gene. Germline V lookup: CDR1 SGHNT, CDR2 YYREEE (reference sequence). The CDR3 is 18 amino acids. In DNA, the CDR3 is TGTGCCAGCAGCTTGTCGGTCGGAACAGGGGTCCGGGATCAGCCCCAGCATTTT. Translated, it gives CASSLSVGTGVRDQPQHF.

V usage is TRBV14 and J usage is TRBJ1-2, with unresolved D. V lost 4 bases and J lost 6, with 12 bases in between. CDR3 length: 13 residues. In germline, CDR1 is SGHDN, CDR2 FVKESK. The CDR3 DNA is TGTGCCAGCAGCCTGCGCCCGGGGAATGGCTACACCTTC. Translated, it gives CASSLRPGNGYTF.

The chain recombines TRBV2 with TRBJ2-2; D perhaps matches TRBD1 (6 bases). The CDR3 totals 13 residues. Looked up from germline, CDR1 is SNHLY and CDR2 is FYNNEI. The V end was cut by 5 bases, the J end by 10 bases, with 14 bases between. CDR3 DNA: TGTGCCAGCAGTCAACAGGGTCCCGAGGAGCTGTTTTTT. Protein: CASSQQGPEELFF.

V and J are TRBV15 and TRBJ1-2, with TRBD1 matching 7 bases. Losses at the gene ends were 0 bases for V and 6 bases for J; bases not matched to a gene: 7. CDR3 length: 15 residues. The V gene's germline CDR1 is LNHNV and CDR2 YYDKDF (reference sequence). In DNA, the CDR3 is TGTGCCACCAGCAGAGATCTAATGACAGGGAATGGCTACACCTTC. Amino acids: CATSRDLMTGNGYTF.

A single count supports this clone. The chain carries TRBV4-3 and TRBJ2-3; TRBD2 agrees at 8 bases. The CDR3 covers 13 residues. The V and J ends lost 8 bases and 0 bases, in that order; junction bases with no gene match: 1. Looked up from germline, CDR1 is LGHNA and CDR2 is YSLEER. The CDR3: CASSSGSTDTQYF. The CDR3 DNA sequence: TGCGCCAGCTCTAGCGGGAGCACAGATACGCAGTATTTT.

The chain has TRBV30 and TRBJ1-1; D not certain. The V gene lost 0 bases and the J gene lost 4 bases, with 9 bases spanning the gap. Germline values: CDR1 GTSNPN, CDR2 SVGIG (reference sequence). CDR3 size: 13 residues. The CDR3 DNA is TGTGCCTGGAGTGTTCGGGTGGCCACTGAAGCTTTCTTT. Encoded protein: CAWSVRVATEAFF.

This chain joins TRBV6-5 and TRBJ1-6; 7 nucleotides match TRBD1. This CDR3 is built from 16 residues. Germline V gene lookup returns CDR1 MNHEY and CDR2 SVGAGI. V lost 0 bases to trimming and J lost 6 bases; unmatched junction nucleotides: 5. CDR3 DNA sequence: TGTGCCAGCAGTTACTCGACAGGGCAATTTAATTCACCCCTCCACTTT. This sequence encodes CASSYSTGQFNSPLHF.

V and J are TRBV5-4 and TRBJ1-2, with 9 bases identical to TRBD1. Looked up from germline, CDR1 is SGHNT and CDR2 is YYREEE (reference sequence). With 6 bases clipped from V and 7 bases from J, the junction kept 19 bases outside the gene matches. This CDR3 has 17 amino acids. CDR3 sequence reads: CASNIGGGTGPLIGYTF. DNA for the CDR3: TGTGCCAGCAACATCGGGGGGGGGACAGGGCCCCTTATTGGCTACACCTTC.

The rearrangement links TRBV23-1 to TRBJ2-3; 11 nucleotides agree with TRBD2. TRBV23-1 falls under the ORF class, with uncertain function. The ends lost 2 bases at V and 3 bases at J; junction bases unmatched: 10. The CDR3 is made up of 18 amino acids. CDR3 coding DNA: TGCGCCAGCAGTCAAGGGATAGCGGGAGGGCCAGAAACAGATACGCAGTATTTT. Its translation: CASSQGIAGGPETDTQYF.

This clone came up once. The CDR3: CASNLDRAVETQYF. CDR3 coding DNA: TGTGCCAGCAACCTGGACAGGGCGGTAGAGACCCAGTACTTC. This chain uses TRBV2 with TRBJ2-5; TRBD1 agrees at 8 bases. V lost 7 bases and J lost 4; bases outside the gene matches: 8. The CDR3 loop spans 14 amino acids. The germline CDR1 and CDR2 sequences are SNHLY and FYNNEI.

The chain carries TRBV3-1 (or the pseudogene TRBV3-2) and TRBJ2-5; 12 bases map to TRBD2. Germline V lookup: CDR1 LGHDT, CDR2 YNNKEL (reference sequence). V gave up 7 bases and J gave up 6 bases; unmatched junction bases: 9. The CDR3 spans 15 residues. CDR3 sequence (DNA): TGTGCCAGCACCCTAGCGGGAGGGCCCGGCAAGACCCAGTACTTC. This translates into CASTLAGGPGKTQYF.

The V gene is TRBV4-3, the J gene TRBJ1-2; 8 bases agree with TRBD1. The CDR3 extends over 16 amino acids. Per germline, CDR1 LGHNA and CDR2 YSLEER. The ends lost 1 base at V and 1 base at J; junction bases unmatched: 5. The CDR3 nucleotides read TGCGCCAGCAGCCAAGGCAGGGGGCTCGGTAACTATGGCTACACCTTC. Its translation: CASSQGRGLGNYGYTF.